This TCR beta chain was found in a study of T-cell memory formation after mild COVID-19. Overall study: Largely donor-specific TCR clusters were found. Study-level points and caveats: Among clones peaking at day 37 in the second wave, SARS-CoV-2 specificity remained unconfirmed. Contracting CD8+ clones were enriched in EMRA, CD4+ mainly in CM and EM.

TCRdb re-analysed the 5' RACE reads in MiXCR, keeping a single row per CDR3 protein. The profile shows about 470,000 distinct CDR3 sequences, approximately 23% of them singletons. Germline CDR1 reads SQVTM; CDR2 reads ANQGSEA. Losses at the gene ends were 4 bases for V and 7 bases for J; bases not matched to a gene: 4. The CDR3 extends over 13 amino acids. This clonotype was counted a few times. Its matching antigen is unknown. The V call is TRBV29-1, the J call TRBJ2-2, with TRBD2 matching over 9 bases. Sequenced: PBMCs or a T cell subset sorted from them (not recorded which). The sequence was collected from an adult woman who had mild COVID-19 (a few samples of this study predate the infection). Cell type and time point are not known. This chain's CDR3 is CSVGSSGDGELFF. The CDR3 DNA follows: TGCAGCGTTGGTTCTAGCGGGGACGGGGAGCTGTTTTTT.